These 8 T cell receptor beta chains came from one sample sequenced in a study of CD8 T cells in ankylosing spondylitis. The study, taken as a whole, reports: Ankylosing spondylitis blood seemed to carry a telltale TCR beta motif made of seven or eight highly homologous variants.

No antigen has been identified for these receptors. TCRdb reprocessed the 5' RACE reads via MiXCR and lists one record per CDR3 protein. This sample has 450,000 or so distinct CDR3 sequences; 26% occur once, and the top ten carry 0.89%. The sample consisted of blood, either unsorted or a sorted T cell fraction (not recorded which). The source of these receptors is a male donor with ankylosing spondylitis.

The chain combines TRBV3-1 with TRBJ2-7; D is unresolved. V was shortened by 0 bases and J by 6 bases, with 9 bases between the two germline ends. The CDR3 length is 13 residues. Germline V gives CDR1 LGHDT, CDR2 YNNKEL (reference sequence). CDR3 region: CASSQEVAAEQYF. CDR3 DNA sequence: TGTGCCAGCAGCCAAGAAGTGGCAGCCGAGCAGTACTTC.

This clonotype occurred a few times. The genes are TRBV20-1 and TRBJ1-5; weak D call: TRBD1 (5 bases). Trimming cost V 1 base and J 5 bases, with 9 bases left between them. CDR1 and CDR2 (germline): DFQATT, SNEGSKA (reference sequence). The CDR3 sequence is 13 residues long. CDR3 in amino acids: CSARGWGDQPQHF. The CDR3 DNA follows: TGCAGTGCTAGAGGGTGGGGGGATCAGCCCCAGCATTTT.

Only a few counts were recorded for this clonotype. V gene TRBV27 combines with J gene TRBJ2-3, with 7 positions matching TRBD2. Losses at the gene ends were 10 bases for V and 2 bases for J; bases not matched to a gene: 21. This CDR3 has 18 amino acids. Germline V gives CDR1 MNHEY, CDR2 SMNVEV (reference sequence). DNA for the CDR3: TGTGCCATTGCGGAGAATAGCGGGCACTCAAGAAACACAGATACGCAGTATTTT. Protein sequence: CAIAENSGHSRNTDTQYF.

The rearrangement uses TRBV11-2 and TRBJ1-2; a weak D match, TRBD1 (5 bases). Germline V gene data show CDR1 as SGHAT and CDR2 as FQNNGV. Trimming removed 0 bases at V and 8 bases at J, with 10 bases between. The CDR3 totals 13 residues. The CDR3 loop reads CASSLDQGWGYTF. DNA of the CDR3: TGTGCCAGCAGCTTAGATCAGGGATGGGGCTACACCTTC.

This clonotype came up a few times. V is TRBV5-5 and J is TRBJ1-1, with TRBD1 as a possible D gene (6 bases). Trimming removed 4 bases from V and 1 base from J, with 17 bases in between. CDR1 is SGHKS, CDR2 YYEKEE, per germline (reference sequence). This CDR3 spans 16 amino acids. CDR3 bases: TGTGCCAGCAGCCCCTTAACCGGGACACCGAACACTGAAGCTTTCTTT. It encodes CASSPLTGTPNTEAFF.

This clonotype was seen ten or more times. The gene calls are TRBV15 and TRBJ2-5; 8 bases fit TRBD2. The junction had 2 bases not matched to a gene; V was cut back by 3 bases and J by 2 bases. The CDR3 loop spans 14 amino acids. Per the germline V gene, CDR1 is LNHNV and CDR2 is YYDKDF (reference sequence). CDR3 amino acids: CATSRTSVQETQYF. The CDR3 DNA follows: TGTGCCACCAGCAGGACTAGCGTACAAGAGACCCAGTACTTC.

This clonotype was observed a few times. V gene TRBV5-1 combines with J gene TRBJ1-5, with a possible D match to TRBD1 (6 bases). This CDR3 has 15 amino acids. Trimming took 1 base from V and 1 from J, leaving 9 bases between them. In germline, CDR1 is SGHRS, CDR2 YFSETQ. CDR3 DNA: TGCGCCAGCAGCTTGACCGGACAGAGCAATCAGCCCCAGCATTTT. This codes for CASSLTGQSNQPQHF.

This clonotype was counted ten times or more. The chain carries TRBV27 and TRBJ2-1; a possible D gene is TRBD2 (6 bases). The CDR3 loop spans 14 amino acids. Trimming cost V 8 bases and J 2 bases, with 13 bases left between them. The V gene's germline CDR1 is MNHEY and CDR2 SMNVEV (reference sequence). The DNA for the CDR3 is TGTGCCAGCTCTTGGAGGGGCCCCTACAATGAGCAGTTCTTC. Its protein is CASSWRGPYNEQFF.